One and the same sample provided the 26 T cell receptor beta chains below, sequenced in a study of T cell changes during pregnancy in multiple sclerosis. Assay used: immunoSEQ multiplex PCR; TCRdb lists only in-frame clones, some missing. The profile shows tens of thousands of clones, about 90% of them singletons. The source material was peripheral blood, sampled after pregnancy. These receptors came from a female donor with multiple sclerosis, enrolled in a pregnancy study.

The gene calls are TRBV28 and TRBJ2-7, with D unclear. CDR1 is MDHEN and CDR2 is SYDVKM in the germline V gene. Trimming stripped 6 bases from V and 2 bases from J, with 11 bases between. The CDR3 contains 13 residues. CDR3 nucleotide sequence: TGTGCCAGCAGGGAACAGAGAACCTACGAGCAGTACTTC. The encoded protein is CASREQRTYEQYF.

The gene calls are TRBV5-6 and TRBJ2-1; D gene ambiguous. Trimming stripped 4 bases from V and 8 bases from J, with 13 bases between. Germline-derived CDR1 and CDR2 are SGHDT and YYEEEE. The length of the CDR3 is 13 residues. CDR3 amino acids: CASSIRARYEQFF. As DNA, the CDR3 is TGTGCCAGCAGCATACGAGCTCGCTATGAGCAGTTCTTC.

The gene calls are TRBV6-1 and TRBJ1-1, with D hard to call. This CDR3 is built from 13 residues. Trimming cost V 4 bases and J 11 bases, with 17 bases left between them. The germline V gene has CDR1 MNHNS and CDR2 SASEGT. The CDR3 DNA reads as TGTGCCAGCAGTGCCGAGGTCTTACCACCGGCTTTCTTT. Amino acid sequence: CASSAEVLPPAFF.

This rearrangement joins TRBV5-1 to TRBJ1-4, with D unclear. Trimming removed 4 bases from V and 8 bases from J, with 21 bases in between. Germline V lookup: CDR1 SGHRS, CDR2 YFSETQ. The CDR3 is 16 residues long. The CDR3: CASSQGLGPAGEKLFF. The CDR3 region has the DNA TGCGCCAGCAGCCAAGGCCTGGGCCCAGCGGGAGAAAAACTGTTTTTT.

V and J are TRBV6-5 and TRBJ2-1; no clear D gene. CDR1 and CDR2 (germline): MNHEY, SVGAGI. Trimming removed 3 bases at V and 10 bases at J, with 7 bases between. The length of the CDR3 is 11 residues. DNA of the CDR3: TGTGCCAGCAGTTATAGAACGGAGCAGTTCTTC. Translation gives CASSYRTEQFF.

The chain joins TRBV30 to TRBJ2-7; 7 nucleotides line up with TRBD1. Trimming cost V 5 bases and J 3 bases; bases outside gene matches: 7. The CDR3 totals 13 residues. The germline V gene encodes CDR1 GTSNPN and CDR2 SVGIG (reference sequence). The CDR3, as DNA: TGTGCCTGGGGCACCGGGACAGTCTACGAGCAGTACTTC. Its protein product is CAWGTGTVYEQYF.

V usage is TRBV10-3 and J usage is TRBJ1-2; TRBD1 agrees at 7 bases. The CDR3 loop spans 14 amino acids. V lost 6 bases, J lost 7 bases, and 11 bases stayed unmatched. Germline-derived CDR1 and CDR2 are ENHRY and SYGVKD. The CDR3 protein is CAISREGQLSGYTF. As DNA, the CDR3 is TGTGCCATCAGCCGGGAGGGACAGTTGAGTGGCTACACCTTC.

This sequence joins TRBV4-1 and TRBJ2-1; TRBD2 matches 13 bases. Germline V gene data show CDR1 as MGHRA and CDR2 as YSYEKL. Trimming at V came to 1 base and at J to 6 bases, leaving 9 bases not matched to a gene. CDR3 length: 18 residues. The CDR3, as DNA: TGCGCCAGCAGCCAAGGACCCACTAGCGGGAGGGCCCCCAATGAGCAGTTCTTC. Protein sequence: CASSQGPTSGRAPNEQFF.

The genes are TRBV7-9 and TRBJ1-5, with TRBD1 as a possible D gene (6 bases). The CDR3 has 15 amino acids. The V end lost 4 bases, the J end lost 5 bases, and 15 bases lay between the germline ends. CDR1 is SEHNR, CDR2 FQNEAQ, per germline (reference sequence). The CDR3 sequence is CASSSTGAGDQPQHF. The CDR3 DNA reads TGTGCCAGCAGCTCAACCGGGGCAGGGGATCAGCCCCAGCATTTT.

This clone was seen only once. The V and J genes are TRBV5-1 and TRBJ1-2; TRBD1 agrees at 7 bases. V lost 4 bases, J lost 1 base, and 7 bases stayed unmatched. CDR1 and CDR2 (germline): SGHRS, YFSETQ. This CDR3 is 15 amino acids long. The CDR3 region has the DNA TGCGCCAGCAGCCCGGGACAGCCCGGTAACTATGGCTACACCTTC. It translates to CASSPGQPGNYGYTF.

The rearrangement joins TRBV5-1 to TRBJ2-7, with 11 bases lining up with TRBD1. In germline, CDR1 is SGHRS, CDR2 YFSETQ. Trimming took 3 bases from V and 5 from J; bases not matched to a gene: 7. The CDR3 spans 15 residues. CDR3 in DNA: TGCGCCAGCAGCTCGTGGACAGGGGGCTCGAACGAGCAGTACTTC. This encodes CASSSWTGGSNEQYF.

The CDR3 DNA is TGTGCCAGCAGGGTTTTACATGGGAACACTGAAGCTTTCTTT. Translated: CASRVLHGNTEAFF. This chain uses TRBV27 with TRBJ1-1; D gene uncertain. From germline, CDR1 is MNHEY and CDR2 SMNVEV (reference sequence). The CDR3 has 14 residues. V was clipped by 6 bases and J by 1 base, with 12 bases between them.

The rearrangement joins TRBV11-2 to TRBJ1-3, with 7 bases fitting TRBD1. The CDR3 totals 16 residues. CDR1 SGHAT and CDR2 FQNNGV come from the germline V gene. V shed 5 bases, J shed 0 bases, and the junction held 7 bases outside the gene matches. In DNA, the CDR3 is TGTGCCAGCAGCCCCCAGGGACAGCTCTCTGGAAACACCATATATTTT. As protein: CASSPQGQLSGNTIYF.

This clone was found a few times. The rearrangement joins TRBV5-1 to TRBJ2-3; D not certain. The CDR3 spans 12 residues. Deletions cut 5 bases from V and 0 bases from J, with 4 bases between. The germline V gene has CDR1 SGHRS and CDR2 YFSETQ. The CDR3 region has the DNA TGCGCCAGCAGAGCTAGCACAGATACGCAGTATTTT. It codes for CASRASTDTQYF. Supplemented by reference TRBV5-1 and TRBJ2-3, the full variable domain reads KAGVTQTPRYLIKTRGQQVTLSCSPISGHRSVSWYQQTPGQGLQFLFEYFSETQRNKGNFPGRFSGRQFSNSRSEMNVSTLELGDSALYLCASRASTDTQYFGPGTRLTVL.

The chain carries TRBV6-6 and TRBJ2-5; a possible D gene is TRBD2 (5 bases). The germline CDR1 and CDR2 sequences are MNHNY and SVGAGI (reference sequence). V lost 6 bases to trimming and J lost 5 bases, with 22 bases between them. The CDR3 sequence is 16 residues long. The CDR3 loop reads CASSQGDPTRKETQYF. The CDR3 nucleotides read TGTGCCAGCAGCCAAGGCGACCCAACTAGAAAGGAGACCCAGTACTTC.

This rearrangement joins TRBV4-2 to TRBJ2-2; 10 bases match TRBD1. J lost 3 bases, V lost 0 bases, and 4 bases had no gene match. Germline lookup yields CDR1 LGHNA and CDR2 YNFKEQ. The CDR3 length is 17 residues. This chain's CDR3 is CASSQEDRGQDTGELFF. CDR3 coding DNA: TGTGCCAGCAGCCAAGAAGACAGGGGGCAGGACACCGGGGAGCTGTTTTTT.

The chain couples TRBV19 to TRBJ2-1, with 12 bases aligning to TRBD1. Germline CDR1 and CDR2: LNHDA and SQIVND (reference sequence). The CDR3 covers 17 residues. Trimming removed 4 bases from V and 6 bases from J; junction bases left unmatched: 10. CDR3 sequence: CASSKEAGTGGINEQFF. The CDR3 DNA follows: TGTGCCAGTAGTAAAGAGGCCGGGACAGGGGGCATCAATGAGCAGTTCTTC.

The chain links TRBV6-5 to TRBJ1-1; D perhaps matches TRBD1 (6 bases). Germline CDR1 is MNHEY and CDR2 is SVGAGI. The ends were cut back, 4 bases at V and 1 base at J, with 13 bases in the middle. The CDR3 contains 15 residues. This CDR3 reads CASSFLDSANTEAFF. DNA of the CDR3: TGTGCCAGCAGTTTTTTGGACAGCGCGAACACTGAAGCTTTCTTT.

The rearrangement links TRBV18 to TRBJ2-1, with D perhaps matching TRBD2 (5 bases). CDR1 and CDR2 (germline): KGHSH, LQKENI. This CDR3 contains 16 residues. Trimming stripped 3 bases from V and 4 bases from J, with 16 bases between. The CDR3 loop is CASSPPGVASYNEQFF. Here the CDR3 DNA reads TGTGCCAGCTCACCCCCCGGGGTAGCGAGTTACAATGAGCAGTTCTTC.

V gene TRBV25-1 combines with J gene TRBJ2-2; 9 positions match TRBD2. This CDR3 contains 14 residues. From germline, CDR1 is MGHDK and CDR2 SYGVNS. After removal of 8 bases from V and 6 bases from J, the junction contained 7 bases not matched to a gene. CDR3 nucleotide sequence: TGTGCCAGCGGGCATAGCGGGAGCGCCGGGGAGCTGTTTTTT. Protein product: CASGHSGSAGELFF.

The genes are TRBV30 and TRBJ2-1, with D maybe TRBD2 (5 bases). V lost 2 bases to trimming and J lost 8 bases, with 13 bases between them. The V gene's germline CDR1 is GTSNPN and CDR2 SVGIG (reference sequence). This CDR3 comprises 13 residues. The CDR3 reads CAWSPSGSYEQFF. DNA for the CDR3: TGTGCCTGGAGTCCTAGTGGGAGCTATGAGCAGTTCTTC.

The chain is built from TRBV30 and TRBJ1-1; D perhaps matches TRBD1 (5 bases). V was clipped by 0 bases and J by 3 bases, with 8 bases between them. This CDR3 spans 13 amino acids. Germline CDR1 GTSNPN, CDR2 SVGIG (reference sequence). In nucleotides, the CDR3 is TGTGCCTGGAGTGTCGGCAGGGACACTGAAGCTTTCTTT. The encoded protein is CAWSVGRDTEAFF.

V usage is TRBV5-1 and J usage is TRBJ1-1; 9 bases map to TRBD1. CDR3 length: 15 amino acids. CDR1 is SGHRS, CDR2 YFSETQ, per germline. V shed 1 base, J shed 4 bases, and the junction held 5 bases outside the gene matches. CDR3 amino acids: CASSLTGTGFTEAFF. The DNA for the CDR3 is TGCGCCAGCAGCTTGACCGGGACAGGGTTCACTGAAGCTTTCTTT.

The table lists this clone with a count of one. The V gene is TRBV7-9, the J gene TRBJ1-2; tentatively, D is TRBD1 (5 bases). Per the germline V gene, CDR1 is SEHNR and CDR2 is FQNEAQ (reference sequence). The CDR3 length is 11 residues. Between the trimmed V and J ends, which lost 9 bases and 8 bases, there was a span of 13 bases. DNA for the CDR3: TGTGCCAGTACGACAGCCCGAGGCTACACCTTC. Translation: CASTTARGYTF. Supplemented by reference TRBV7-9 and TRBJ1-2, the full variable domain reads DTGVSQNPRHKITKRGQNVTFRCDPISEHNRLYWYRQTLGQGPEFLTYFQNEAQLEKSRLLSDRFSAERPKGSFSTLEIQRTEQGDSAMYLCASTTARGYTFGSGTRLTVV.

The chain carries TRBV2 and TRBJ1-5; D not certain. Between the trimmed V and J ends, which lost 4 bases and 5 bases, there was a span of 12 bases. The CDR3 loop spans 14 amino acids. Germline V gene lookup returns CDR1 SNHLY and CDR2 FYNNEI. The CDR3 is CASSVGQVYQPQHF. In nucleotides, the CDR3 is TGTGCCAGCAGTGTCGGCCAGGTGTATCAGCCCCAGCATTTT. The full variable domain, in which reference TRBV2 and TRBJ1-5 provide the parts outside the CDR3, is EPEVTQTPSHQVTQMGQEVILRCVPISNHLYFYWYRQILGQKVEFLVSFYNNEISEKSEIFDDQFSVERPDGSNFTLKIRSTKLEDSAMYFCASSVGQVYQPQHFGDGTRLSIL.

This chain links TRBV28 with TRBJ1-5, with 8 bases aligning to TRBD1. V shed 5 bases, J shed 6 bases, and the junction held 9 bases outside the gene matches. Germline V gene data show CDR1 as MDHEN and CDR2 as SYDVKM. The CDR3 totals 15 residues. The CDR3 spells CASSPIDRGGQPQHF. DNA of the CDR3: TGTGCCAGCAGTCCTATAGACAGGGGAGGTCAGCCCCAGCATTTT.